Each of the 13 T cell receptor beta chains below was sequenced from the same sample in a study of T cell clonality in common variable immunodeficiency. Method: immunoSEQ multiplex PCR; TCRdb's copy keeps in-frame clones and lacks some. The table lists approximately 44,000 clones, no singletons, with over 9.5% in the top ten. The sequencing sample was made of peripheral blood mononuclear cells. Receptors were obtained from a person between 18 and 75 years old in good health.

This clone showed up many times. CDR3 DNA (partial): TGTGCCACCTCAGGGACTACCTCTTCCTACGAG. Its translation is CATSGTTSSYE. The whole CDR3 protein is CATSGTTSSYEQYF. The rearrangement joins TRBV19 to TRBJ2-7, with 7 bases matching TRBD2. Read coverage stops 3 residues before the CDR3 terminus; the germline J gene supplies the remainder. The J segment lost 1 base and the V segment lost 10 bases, leaving 10 bases of the junction unmatched. CDR1 is LNHDA and CDR2 is SQIVND in the germline V gene (reference sequence). CDR3 size: 14 residues.

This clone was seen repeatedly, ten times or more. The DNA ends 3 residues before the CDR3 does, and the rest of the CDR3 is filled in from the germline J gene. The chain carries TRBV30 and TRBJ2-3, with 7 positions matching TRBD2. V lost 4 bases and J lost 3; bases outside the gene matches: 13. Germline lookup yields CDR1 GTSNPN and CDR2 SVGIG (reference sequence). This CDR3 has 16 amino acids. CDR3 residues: CAWTKSAGFRTDTQYF. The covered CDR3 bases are TGTGCCTGGACAAAATCAGCGGGATTTAGAACAGATACG.

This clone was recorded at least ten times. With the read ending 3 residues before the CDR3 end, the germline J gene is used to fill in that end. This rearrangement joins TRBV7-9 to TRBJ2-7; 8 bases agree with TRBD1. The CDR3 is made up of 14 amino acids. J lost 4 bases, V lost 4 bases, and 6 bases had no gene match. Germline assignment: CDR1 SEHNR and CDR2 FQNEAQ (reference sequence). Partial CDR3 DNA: TGTGCCAGCAGCTCTTCAGGGGGCACGTACGAG. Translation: CASSSSGGTYE. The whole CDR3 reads CASSSSGGTYEQYF.

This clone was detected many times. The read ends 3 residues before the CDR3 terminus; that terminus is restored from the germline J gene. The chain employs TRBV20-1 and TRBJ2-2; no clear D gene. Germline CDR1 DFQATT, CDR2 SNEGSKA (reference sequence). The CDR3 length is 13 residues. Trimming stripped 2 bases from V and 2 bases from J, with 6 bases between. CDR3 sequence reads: CSARRPNTGELFF. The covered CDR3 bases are TGCAGTGCTAGAAGGCCCAACACCGGGGAG.

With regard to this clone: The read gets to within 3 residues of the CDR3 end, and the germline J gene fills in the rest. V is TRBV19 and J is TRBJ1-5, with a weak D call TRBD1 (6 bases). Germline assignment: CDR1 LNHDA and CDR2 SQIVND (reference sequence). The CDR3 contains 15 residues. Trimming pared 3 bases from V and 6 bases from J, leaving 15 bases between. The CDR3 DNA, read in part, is TGTGCCAGTAGTATGGCGGGGGGCGAGGCTCAGCCC. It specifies CASSMAGGEAQP. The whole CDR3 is CASSMAGGEAQPQHF.

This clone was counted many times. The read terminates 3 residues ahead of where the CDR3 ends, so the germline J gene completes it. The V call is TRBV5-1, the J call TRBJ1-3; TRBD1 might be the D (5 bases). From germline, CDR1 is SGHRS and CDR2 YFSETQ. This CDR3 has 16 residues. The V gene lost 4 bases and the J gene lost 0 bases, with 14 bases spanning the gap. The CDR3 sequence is CASSRGGASSGNTIYF. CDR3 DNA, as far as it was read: TGCGCCAGCAGCCGCGGTGGGGCAAGCTCTGGAAACACC.

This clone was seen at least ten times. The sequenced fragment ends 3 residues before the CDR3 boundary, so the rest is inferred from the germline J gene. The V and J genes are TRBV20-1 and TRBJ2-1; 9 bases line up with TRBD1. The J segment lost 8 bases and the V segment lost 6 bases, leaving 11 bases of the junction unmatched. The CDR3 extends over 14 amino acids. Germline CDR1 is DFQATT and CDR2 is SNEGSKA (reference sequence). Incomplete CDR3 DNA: TGCAGTGCCGCGTGGGTGGGACAGGGCTATGAG. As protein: CSAAWVGQGYE. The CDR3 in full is CSAAWVGQGYEQFF.

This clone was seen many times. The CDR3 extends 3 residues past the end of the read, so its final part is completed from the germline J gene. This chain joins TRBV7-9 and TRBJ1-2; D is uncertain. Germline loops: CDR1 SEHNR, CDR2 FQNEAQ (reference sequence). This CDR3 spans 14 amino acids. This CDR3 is CASSLGRGAQGYTF. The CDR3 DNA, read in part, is TGTGCCAGCAGCCTAGGGCGGGGAGCCCAGGGC.

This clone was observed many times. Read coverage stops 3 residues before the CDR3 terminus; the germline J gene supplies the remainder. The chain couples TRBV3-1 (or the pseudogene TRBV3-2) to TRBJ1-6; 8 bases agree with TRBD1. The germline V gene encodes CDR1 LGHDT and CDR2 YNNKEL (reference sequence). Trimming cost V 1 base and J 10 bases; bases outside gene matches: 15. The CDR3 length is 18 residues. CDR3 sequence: CASSQGGLTRTGNSPLHF. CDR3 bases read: TGTGCCAGCAGCCAAGGGGGGCTCACTAGGACAGGGAACTCACCC.

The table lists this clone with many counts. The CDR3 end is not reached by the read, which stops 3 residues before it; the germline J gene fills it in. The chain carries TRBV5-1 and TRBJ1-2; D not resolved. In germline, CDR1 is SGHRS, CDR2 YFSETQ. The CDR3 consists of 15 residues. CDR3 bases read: TGCGCCAGCAGCTTGGGTTTAGCCACAAATCTCGGC. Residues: CASSLGLATNLG. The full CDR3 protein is CASSLGLATNLGYTF.

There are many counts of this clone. Partial CDR3 DNA: TGCAGTGCTAGAGGCTTTACAGGGGAAAACACC. It is translated as CSARGFTGENT. The entire CDR3 protein reads CSARGFTGENTIYF. The chain couples TRBV20-1 to TRBJ1-3; TRBD1 agrees at 7 bases. Read sequence stops 3 residues before the CDR3 end, and the germline J gene provides the missing end. Germline-derived CDR1 and CDR2 are DFQATT and SNEGSKA (reference sequence). Trimming removed 1 base from V and 6 bases from J; junction bases left unmatched: 6. The CDR3 loop spans 14 amino acids.

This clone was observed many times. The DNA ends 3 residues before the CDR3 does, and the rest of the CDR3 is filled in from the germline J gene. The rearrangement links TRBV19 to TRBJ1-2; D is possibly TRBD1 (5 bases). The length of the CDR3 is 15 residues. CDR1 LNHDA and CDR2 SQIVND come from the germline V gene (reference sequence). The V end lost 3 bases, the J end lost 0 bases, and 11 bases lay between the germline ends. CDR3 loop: CASSMGREANYGYTF. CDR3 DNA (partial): TGTGCCAGTAGTATGGGCAGGGAGGCTAACTATGGC. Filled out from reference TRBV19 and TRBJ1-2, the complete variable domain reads DGGITQSPKYLFRKEGQNVTLSCEQNLNHDAMYWYRQDPGQGLRLIYYSQIVNDFQKGDIAEGYSVSREKKESFPLTVTSAQKNPTAFYLCASSMGREANYGYTFGSGTRLTVV.

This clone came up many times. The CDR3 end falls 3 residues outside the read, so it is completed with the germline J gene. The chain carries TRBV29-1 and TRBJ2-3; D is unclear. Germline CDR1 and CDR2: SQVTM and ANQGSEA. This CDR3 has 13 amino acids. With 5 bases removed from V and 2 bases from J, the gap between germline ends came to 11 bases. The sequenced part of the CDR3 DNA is TGCAGCGTTTTTGGGCCGTACACAGATACG. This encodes CSVFGPYTDT. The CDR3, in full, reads CSVFGPYTDTQYF.